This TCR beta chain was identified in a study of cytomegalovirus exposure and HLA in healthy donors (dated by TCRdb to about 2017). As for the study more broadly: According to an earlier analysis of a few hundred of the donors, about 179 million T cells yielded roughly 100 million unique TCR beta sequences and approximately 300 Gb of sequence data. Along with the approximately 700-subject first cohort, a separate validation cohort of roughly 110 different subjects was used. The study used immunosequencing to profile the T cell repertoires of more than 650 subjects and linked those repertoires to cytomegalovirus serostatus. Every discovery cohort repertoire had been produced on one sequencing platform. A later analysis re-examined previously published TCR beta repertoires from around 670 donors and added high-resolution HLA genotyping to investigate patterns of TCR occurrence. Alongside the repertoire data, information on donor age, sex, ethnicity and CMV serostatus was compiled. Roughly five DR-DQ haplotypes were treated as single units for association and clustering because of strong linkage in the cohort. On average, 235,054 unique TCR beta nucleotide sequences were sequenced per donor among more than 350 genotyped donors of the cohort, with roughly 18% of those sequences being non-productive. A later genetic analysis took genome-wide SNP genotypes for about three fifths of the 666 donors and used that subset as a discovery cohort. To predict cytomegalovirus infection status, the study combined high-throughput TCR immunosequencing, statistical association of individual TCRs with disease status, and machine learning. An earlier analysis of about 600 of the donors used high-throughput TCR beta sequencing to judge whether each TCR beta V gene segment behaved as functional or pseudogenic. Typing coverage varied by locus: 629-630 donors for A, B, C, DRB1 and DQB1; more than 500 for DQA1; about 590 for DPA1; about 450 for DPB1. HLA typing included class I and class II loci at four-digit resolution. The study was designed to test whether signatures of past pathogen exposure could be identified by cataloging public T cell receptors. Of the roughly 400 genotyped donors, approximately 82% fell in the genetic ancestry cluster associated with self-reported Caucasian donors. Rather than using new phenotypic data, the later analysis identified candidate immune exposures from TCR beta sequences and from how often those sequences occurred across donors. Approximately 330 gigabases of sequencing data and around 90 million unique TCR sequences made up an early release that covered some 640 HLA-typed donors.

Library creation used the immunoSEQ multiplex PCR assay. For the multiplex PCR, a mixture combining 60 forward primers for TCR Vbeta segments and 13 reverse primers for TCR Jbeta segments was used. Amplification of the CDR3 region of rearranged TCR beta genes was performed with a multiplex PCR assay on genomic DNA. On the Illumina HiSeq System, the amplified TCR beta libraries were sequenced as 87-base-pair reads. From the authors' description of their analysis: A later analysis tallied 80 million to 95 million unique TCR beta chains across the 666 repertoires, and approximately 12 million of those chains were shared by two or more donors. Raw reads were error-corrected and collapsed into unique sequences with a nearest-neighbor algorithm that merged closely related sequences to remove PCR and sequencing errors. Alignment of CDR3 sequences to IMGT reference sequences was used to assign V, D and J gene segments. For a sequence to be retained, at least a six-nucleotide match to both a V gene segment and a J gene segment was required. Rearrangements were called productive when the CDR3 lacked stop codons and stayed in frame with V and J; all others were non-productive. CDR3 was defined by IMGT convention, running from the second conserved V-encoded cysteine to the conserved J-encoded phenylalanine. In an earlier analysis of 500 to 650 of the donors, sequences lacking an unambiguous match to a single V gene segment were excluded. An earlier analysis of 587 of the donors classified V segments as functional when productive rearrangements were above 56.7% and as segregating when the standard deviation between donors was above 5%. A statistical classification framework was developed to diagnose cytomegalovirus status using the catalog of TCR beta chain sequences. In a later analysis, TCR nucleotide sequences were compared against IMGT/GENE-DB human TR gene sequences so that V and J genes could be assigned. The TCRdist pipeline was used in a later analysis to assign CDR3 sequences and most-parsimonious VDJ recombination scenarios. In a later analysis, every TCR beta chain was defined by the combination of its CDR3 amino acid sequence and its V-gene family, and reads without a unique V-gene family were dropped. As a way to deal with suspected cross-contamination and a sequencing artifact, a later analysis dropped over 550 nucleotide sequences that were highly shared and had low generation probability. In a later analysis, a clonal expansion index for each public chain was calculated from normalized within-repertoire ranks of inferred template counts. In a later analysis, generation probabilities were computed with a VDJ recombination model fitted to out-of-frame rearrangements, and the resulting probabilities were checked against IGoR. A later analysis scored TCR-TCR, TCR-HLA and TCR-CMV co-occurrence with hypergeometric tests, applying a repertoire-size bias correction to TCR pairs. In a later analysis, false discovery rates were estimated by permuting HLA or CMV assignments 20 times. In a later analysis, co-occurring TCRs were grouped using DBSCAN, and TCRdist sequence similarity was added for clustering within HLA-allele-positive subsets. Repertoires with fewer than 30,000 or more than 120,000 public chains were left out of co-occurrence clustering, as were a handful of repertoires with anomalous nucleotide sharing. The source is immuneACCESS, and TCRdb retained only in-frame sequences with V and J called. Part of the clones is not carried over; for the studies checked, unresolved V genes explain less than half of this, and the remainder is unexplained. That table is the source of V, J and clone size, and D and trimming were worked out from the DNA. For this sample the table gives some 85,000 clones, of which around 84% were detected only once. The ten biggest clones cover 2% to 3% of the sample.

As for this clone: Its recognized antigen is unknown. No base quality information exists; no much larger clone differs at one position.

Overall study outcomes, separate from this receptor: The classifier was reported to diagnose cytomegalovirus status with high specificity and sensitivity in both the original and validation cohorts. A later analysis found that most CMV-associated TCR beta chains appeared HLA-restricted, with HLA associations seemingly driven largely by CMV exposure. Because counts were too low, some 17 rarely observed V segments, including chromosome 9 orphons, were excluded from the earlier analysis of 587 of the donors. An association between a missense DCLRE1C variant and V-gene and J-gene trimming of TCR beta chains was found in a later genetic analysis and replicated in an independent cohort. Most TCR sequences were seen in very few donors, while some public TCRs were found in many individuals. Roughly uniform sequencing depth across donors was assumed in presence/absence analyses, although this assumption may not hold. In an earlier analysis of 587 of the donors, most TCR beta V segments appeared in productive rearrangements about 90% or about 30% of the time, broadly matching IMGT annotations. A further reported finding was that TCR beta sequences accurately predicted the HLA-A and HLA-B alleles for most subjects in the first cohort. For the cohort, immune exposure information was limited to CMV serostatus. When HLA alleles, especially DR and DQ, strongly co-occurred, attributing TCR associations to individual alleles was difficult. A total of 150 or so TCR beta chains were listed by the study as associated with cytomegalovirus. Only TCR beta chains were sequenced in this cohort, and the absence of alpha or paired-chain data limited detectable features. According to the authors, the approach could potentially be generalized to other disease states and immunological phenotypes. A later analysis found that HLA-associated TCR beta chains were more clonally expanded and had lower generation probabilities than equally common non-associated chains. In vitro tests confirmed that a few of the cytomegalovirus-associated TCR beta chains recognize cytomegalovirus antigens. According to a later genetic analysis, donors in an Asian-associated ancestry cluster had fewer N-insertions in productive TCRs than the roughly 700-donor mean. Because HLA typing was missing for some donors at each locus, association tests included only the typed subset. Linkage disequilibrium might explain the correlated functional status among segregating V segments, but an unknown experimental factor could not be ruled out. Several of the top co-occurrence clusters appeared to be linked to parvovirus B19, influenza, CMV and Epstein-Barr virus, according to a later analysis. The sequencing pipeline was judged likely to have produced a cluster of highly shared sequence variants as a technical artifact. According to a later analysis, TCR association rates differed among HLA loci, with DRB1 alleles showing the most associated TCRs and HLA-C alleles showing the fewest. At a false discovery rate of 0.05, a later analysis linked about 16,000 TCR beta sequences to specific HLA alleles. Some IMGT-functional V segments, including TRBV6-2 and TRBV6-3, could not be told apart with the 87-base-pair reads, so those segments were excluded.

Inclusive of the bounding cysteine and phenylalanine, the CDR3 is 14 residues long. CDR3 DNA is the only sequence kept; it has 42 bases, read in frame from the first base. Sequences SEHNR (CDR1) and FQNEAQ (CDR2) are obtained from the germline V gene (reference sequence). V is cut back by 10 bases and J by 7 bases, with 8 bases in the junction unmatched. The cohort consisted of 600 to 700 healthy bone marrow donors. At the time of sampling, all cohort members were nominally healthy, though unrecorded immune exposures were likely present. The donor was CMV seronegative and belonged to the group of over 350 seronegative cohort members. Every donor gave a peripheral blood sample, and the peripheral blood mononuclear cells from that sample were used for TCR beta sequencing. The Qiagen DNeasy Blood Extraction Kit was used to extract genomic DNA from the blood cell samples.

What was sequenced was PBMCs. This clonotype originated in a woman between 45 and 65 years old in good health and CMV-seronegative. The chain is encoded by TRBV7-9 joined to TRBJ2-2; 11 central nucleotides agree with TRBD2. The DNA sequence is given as TGTGCCACCGATAGCGGGAGGGCCTACGGGGAGCTGTTTTTT. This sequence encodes CATDSGRAYGELFF.